These T cell receptor beta chains were read from a single sample in a study of blood T cell repertoires in COVID-19. Method: immunoSEQ multiplex PCR; TCRdb's copy keeps in-frame clones and lacks some. This sample yields 150,000 to 200,000 clones, of which 65% to 90% are seen a single time; roughly 8% belongs to the top ten. Sequencing was done on a sample of peripheral blood. The receptors come from a man aged 55 to 70 with acute or convalescent COVID-19. Both conserved end residues are part of each CDR3. The D gene is left open where the match is weak. Where a row states a size, it is once, few, many or the class of an expanded clone; other rows omit it.

TRBV3-1/TRBV3-2	NA	TRBJ2-3	TRBD2	CASSQGLAGGTDTQYF	TGTGCCAGCAGCCAAGGACTAGCGGGAGGAACAGATACGCAGTATTTT
TRBV28	few	TRBJ1-5	TRBD1	CASSSLQGLNQPQHF	TGTGCCAGCAGTTCCCTACAGGGGCTTAATCAGCCCCAGCATTTT
TRBV6-5	NA	TRBJ2-7	TRBD1	CASSLDRQSSYEQYF	TGTGCCAGCAGTTTGGACAGGCAGAGCTCCTACGAGCAGTACTTC
TRBV7-9	NA	TRBJ1-1	NA	CASSFHDRPNTEAFF	TGTGCCAGCAGCTTCCATGACAGACCGAACACTGAAGCTTTCTTT
TRBV28	NA	TRBJ1-2	NA	CASKRGAAFYGYTF	TGTGCCAGCAAGCGGGGGGCAGCGTTCTATGGCTACACCTTC
TRBV18	NA	TRBJ1-1	NA	CASSPPTQGGTEAFF	TGTGCCAGCTCACCACCTACCCAGGGTGGCACTGAAGCTTTCTTT
TRBV3-1/TRBV3-2	NA	TRBJ2-5	TRBD2	CASSRGGTSYQTQYF	TGTGCCAGCAGCCGGGGAGGGACTAGCTATCAGACCCAGTACTTC
TRBV6-5	NA	TRBJ1-2	NA	CASSQEATNYGYTF	TGTGCCAGCAGCCAAGAGGCGACCAACTATGGCTACACCTTC
TRBV6-1	NA	TRBJ2-5	NA	CASSGWGQGNLRETQYF	TGTGCCAGCAGTGGCTGGGGGCAGGGTAACCTCCGAGAGACCCAGTACTTC
TRBV2	NA	TRBJ2-5	NA	CASSAQLQDQETQYF	TGTGCCAGCAGTGCTCAGTTACAGGACCAAGAGACCCAGTACTTC
TRBV4-2	NA	TRBJ2-1	TRBD1	CASSPYLGQARMDDEQFF	TGTGCCAGCAGCCCCTACCTCGGACAGGCCCGCATGGACGATGAGCAGTTCTTC
TRBV6-6	NA	TRBJ1-2	NA	CASSPIRGDYGYTF	TGTGCCAGCAGTCCGATCAGGGGTGATTATGGCTACACCTTC
TRBV2	NA	TRBJ1-4	NA	CASSDRGNEKLFF	TGTGCCAGCAGTGACAGGGGCAATGAAAAACTGTTTTTT
TRBV30	NA	TRBJ2-3	NA	CAWSIARGSDTQYF	TGTGCCTGGAGTATAGCGCGCGGCTCAGATACGCAGTATTTT
TRBV3-1/TRBV3-2	NA	TRBJ2-7	TRBD2	CASSPETSGRYEQYF	TGTGCCAGCAGCCCTGAGACTAGCGGGAGGTACGAGCAGTACTTC
TRBV29-1	NA	TRBJ1-2	TRBD1	CSVEDLTGPRGYGYTF	TGCAGCGTTGAAGATCTGACAGGGCCAAGGGGCTATGGCTACACCTTC
TRBV28	NA	TRBJ1-2	NA	CASRPTGLVYGYTF	TGTGCCAGCAGACCAACAGGTTTGGTCTATGGCTACACCTTC
TRBV10-1	NA	TRBJ1-1	TRBD1	CASSEYRGQGEAFF	TGCGCCAGCAGTGAATACAGGGGGCAGGGTGAAGCTTTCTTT
TRBV5-1	NA	TRBJ2-1	TRBD2	CASSSGLGRGQEQFF	TGCGCCAGCAGCTCCGGACTAGGGAGGGGCCAAGAGCAGTTCTTC
TRBV28	NA	TRBJ1-6	NA	CATTVGGLDSPLHF	TGTGCCACCACCGTTGGGGGGTTAGATTCACCCCTCCACTTT
TRBV2	NA	TRBJ1-2	TRBD1	CASSIGTGPTNYGYTF	TGTGCCAGCAGTATAGGGACAGGGCCCACTAACTATGGCTACACCTTC
TRBV7-9	few	TRBJ1-1	NA	CASSLPPGEGNTEAFF	TGTGCCAGCAGCTTACCGCCTGGGGAGGGGAACACTGAAGCTTTCTTT
TRBV6-6	once	TRBJ2-5	NA	CASSQCPGAVLGFAPRQETQYF	TGTGCCAGCAGTCAGTGCCCGGGAGCGGTTCTGGGCTTCGCACCGCGGCAAGAGACCCAGTACTTC
TRBV29-1	few	TRBJ2-7	NA	CSVVNAMGTYEQYF	TGCAGCGTTGTTAATGCGATGGGGACTTACGAGCAGTACTTC
TRBV2	NA	TRBJ2-2	NA	CASSYTGTGELFF	TGTGCCAGCAGTTACACAGGGACCGGGGAGCTGTTTTTT
TRBV19	once	TRBJ2-2	NA	CASSLPVGELFF	TGTGCCAGTAGTCTCCCGGTCGGGGAGCTGTTTTTT
TRBV28	NA	TRBJ1-3	NA	CASRVDGGNTIYF	TGTGCCAGTCGAGTAGATGGTGGAAACACCATATATTTT
TRBV6-4	NA	TRBJ1-5	TRBD1	CASSDKGANQPQHF	TGTGCCAGCAGTGATAAGGGGGCCAATCAGCCCCAGCATTTT
TRBV7-9	NA	TRBJ2-5	TRBD2	CASSLSTSAETQYF	TGTGCCAGCAGCTTAAGTACTAGCGCAGAGACCCAGTACTTC
TRBV11-2	NA	TRBJ2-1	NA	CASSLDRWGARLF	TGTGCCAGCAGCTTAGATCGGTGGGGCGCTCGACTCTTC
TRBV9	few	TRBJ2-1	TRBD2	CASSVGGSGTLGKADEQFF	TGTGCCAGCAGCGTAGGAGGTAGCGGGACCCTCGGGAAGGCCGATGAGCAGTTCTTC
TRBV30	NA	TRBJ1-1	TRBD1	CAWSGDRTNTEAFF	TGTGCCTGGAGTGGGGACAGGACGAACACTGAAGCTTTCTTT
TRBV7-2	NA	TRBJ1-5	TRBD1	CASSLGGTGLGQPQHF	TGTGCCAGCAGCTTAGGGGGGACAGGGCTAGGACAGCCCCAGCATTTT
TRBV5-1	NA	TRBJ2-5	NA	CASSPQGSQETQYF	TGCGCCAGCAGCCCACAGGGCTCCCAAGAGACCCAGTACTTC
TRBV9	NA	TRBJ1-2	NA	CASTPYGGQTYGYTF	TGTGCCAGCACCCCGTACGGGGGGCAGACCTATGGCTACACCTTC
TRBV9	NA	TRBJ1-4	TRBD1	CASSLEGTGREKLFF	TGTGCCAGCAGCCTCGAGGGGACAGGGAGGGAAAAACTGTTTTTT
TRBV7-6	NA	TRBJ1-5	NA	CASSSLEFQPQHF	TGTGCCAGCAGCTCCCTAGAGTTTCAGCCCCAGCATTTT
TRBV5-5	few	TRBJ1-2	NA	CASSLSTGNYGYTF	TGTGCCAGCAGCTTGTCTACAGGGAACTATGGCTACACCTTC
TRBV16	NA	TRBJ1-6	NA	CASSQFAGVSPLHF	TGTGCCAGCAGCCAATTCGCAGGGGTCTCACCCCTCCACTTT
TRBV2	NA	TRBJ1-1	NA	CASTLQGTATEAFF	TGTGCCAGCACTCTGCAGGGAACCGCAACTGAAGCTTTCTTT
TRBV7-9	NA	TRBJ2-3	TRBD2	CASSSGLASTDTQYF	TGTGCCAGCAGCTCCGGACTAGCGAGCACAGATACGCAGTATTTT
TRBV28	once	TRBJ1-2	TRBD1	CASKPPGTGGSGGYTF	TGTGCCAGCAAACCCCCAGGGACAGGGGGCAGTGGTGGCTACACCTTC
TRBV27	NA	TRBJ1-5	NA	CASSLYRDQPQHF	TGTGCCAGCAGTTTATATAGAGATCAGCCCCAGCATTTT
TRBV28	NA	TRBJ1-2	TRBD1	CASSLYPGQGYGYTF	TGTGCCAGCAGCCTTTATCCGGGACAGGGCTATGGCTACACCTTC
TRBV28	few	TRBJ2-6	NA	CASRTNPGSGANVLTF	TGTGCCAGCAGAACCAATCCAGGGTCTGGGGCCAACGTCCTGACTTTC
TRBV4-1	NA	TRBJ2-2	TRBD2	CASSQRGLAGNTGELFF	TGCGCCAGCAGCCAGAGGGGACTAGCGGGGAACACCGGGGAGCTGTTTTTT
TRBV6-6	NA	TRBJ2-4	NA	CASAEPEPGDIQYF	TGTGCCAGCGCGGAGCCGGAACCGGGGGACATTCAGTACTTC
TRBV28	NA	TRBJ2-5	TRBD2	CASSPSGRAGETQYF	TGTGCCAGCAGCCCTAGCGGGAGGGCCGGGGAGACCCAGTACTTC
TRBV5-4	once	TRBJ2-5	TRBD2	CASSLGGPSGRARETQYF	TGTGCCAGCAGCTTGGGAGGGCCTAGCGGGAGGGCCCGTGAGACCCAGTACTTC
TRBV5-5	NA	TRBJ2-1	NA	CASSLTQQLVYNEQFF	TGTGCCAGCAGCTTGACCCAGCAGCTAGTATACAATGAGCAGTTCTTC
TRBV7-2	NA	TRBJ1-6	NA	CASSLASLGNSPLHF	TGTGCCAGCAGCTTAGCTAGTCTCGGTAATTCACCCCTCCACTTT
TRBV24-1	NA	TRBJ2-5	TRBD1	CATSDSRGRGETQYF	TGTGCCACCAGTGATTCAAGGGGGCGCGGGGAGACCCAGTACTTC
TRBV11-2	few	TRBJ1-5	NA	CASSQGAIMGQPQHF	TGTGCCAGCAGCCAAGGGGCGATTATGGGTCAGCCCCAGCATTTT
TRBV18	NA	TRBJ1-1	NA	CASSPYIAGATTNTEAFF	TGTGCCAGCTCACCGTATATTGCAGGGGCCACTACAAACACTGAAGCTTTCTTT
TRBV28	NA	TRBJ1-2	TRBD1	CASSLEGTGGIYGYTF	TGTGCCAGCAGTTTAGAAGGGACAGGGGGCATCTATGGCTACACCTTC
TRBV29-1	NA	TRBJ1-2	TRBD1	CSVAEGANYGYTF	TGCAGCGTTGCCGAGGGGGCGAACTATGGCTACACCTTC
TRBV27	NA	TRBJ2-5	TRBD2	CASSPGLAGGPETQYF	TGTGCCAGCAGTCCCGGACTAGCGGGAGGGCCAGAGACCCAGTACTTC
TRBV11-2	NA	TRBJ2-2	TRBD1	CASSQTTGVAGELFF	TGTGCCAGCAGCCAAACGACAGGGGTCGCCGGGGAGCTGTTTTTT
TRBV5-1	NA	TRBJ2-7	TRBD2	CASRPLAGDVGEQYF	TGCGCCAGCAGGCCACTAGCGGGAGACGTCGGAGAGCAGTACTTC